This T cell receptor (beta chain) is from a study of blood T cell repertoires in COVID-19. About the study: Acute and convalescent COVID-19 specimens originated in the United States, Italy and Spain. Sample material is recorded as cDNA or gDNA derived from T cells, B-cell-depleted T cells, or PBMCs.

The repertoire was sequenced with immunoSEQ multiplex PCR; TCRdb's copy has only in-frame clones and lacks some. The sample includes under 95,000 clones, approximately 87% of them seen just once. V gave up 6 bases and J gave up 8 bases; unmatched junction bases: 12. CDR1 and CDR2 (germline): SGHTA, FQGNSA. This CDR3 region has 15 residues. Sequenced sample: peripheral blood. The chain combines TRBV7-2 with TRBJ1-2, with 10 bases aligning to TRBD1. The receptor's source is a human donor in a cohort sampled during active COVID-19. The CDR3 DNA reads as TGTGCCAGCAGTGCCGGGACAGGGGCCCTGATGGGCTACACCTTC. Protein product: CASSAGTGALMGYTF. The full variable domain, completed using reference TRBV7-2 and TRBJ1-2, is GAGVSQSPSNKVTEKGKDVELRCDPISGHTALYWYRQSLGQGLEFLIYFQGNSAPDKSGLPSDRFSAERTGGSVSTLTIQRTQQEDSAVYLCASSAGTGALMGYTFGSGTRLTVV.